Shown below are 22 T cell receptor beta chains from a single sample sequenced in a study of shared clonotypes between healthy human individuals (dated by TCRdb to 2018 to 2021). Library creation used the immunoSEQ multiplex PCR assay. TCRdb mirrors the immuneACCESS table, restricted to in-frame sequences. Some clones are absent from its copies; in checked studies, under half trace to an unresolved V gene, and the reason for the others is unknown. A total of around 1.9 million clones appear in this sample, roughly 95% of them only once. 1.5% to 2% of the sample lies in the top ten. CD8 naive samples consisted of CD45RO-negative cells that were positively selected for CCR7, yielding a CD45RA+CCR7+ population without TemRA cells. The sample taken for sequencing was naive CD8+ T cells from PBMCs. The cell subset or site tag for this specimen amounts to: CD45RA+CCR7+. All receptors derive from a man in his late teens or twenties in good health. Some clones in this sample may be carry-over from other donors' samples.

The chain recombines TRBV4-3 with TRBJ2-1; 7 nucleotides align to TRBD1. CDR3 length: 15 residues. Trimming removed 1 base from V and 5 bases from J; junction bases left unmatched: 5. Germline loops: CDR1 LGHNA, CDR2 YSLEER. The CDR3, as DNA: TGCGCCAGCAGCCAAGGTACGGGACAGCACAATGAGCAGTTCTTC. This gives the protein CASSQGTGQHNEQFF.

The rearrangement uses TRBV9 and TRBJ1-2, with D unresolved. The V end was cut by 5 bases, the J end by 3 bases, with 14 bases between. CDR1 is SGDLS and CDR2 is YYNGEE in the germline V gene. This CDR3 spans 14 amino acids. The CDR3 nucleotides read TGTGCCAGCAGGGCAGTTTCATCTGACTATGGCTACACCTTC. Protein: CASRAVSSDYGYTF.

V usage is TRBV5-1 and J usage is TRBJ2-7; 7 bases are shared with TRBD1. Trimming took 4 bases from V and 4 from J; bases not matched to a gene: 11. This CDR3 contains 15 residues. The V gene's germline CDR1 is SGHRS and CDR2 YFSETQ. CDR3 sequence reads: CASSPVQGIYYEQYF. CDR3 DNA: TGCGCCAGCAGCCCCGTACAGGGGATCTATTACGAGCAGTACTTC.

V and J are TRBV5-6 and TRBJ1-1; D is undetermined. The germline V gene encodes CDR1 SGHDT and CDR2 YYEEEE. Between the trimmed V and J ends, which lost 0 bases and 1 base, there was a span of 7 bases. There are 14 residues in the CDR3. This chain's CDR3 is CASSLDLANTEAFF. The CDR3 DNA reads TGTGCCAGCAGCTTGGACCTGGCGAACACTGAAGCTTTCTTT.

The gene calls are TRBV5-1 and TRBJ1-1; D perhaps matches TRBD1 (6 bases). Germline V gives CDR1 SGHRS, CDR2 YFSETQ. Trimming pared 0 bases from V and 0 bases from J, leaving 18 bases between. CDR3 length: 18 amino acids. The DNA of the CDR3 is TGCGCCAGCAGCTTGGTGGGGGGCAGGGTAAAAATGAACACTGAAGCTTTCTTT. Amino acids: CASSLVGGRVKMNTEAFF.

This rearrangement joins TRBV7-9 to TRBJ2-7, with a tentative D call TRBD1 (6 bases). CDR1 SEHNR and CDR2 FQNEAQ come from the germline V gene (reference sequence). V lost 11 bases, J lost 5 bases, and 16 bases lay in between. This CDR3 contains 12 residues. This CDR3 reads CAGQQGRNEQYF. DNA of the CDR3: TGTGCCGGGCAACAGGGTCGCAACGAGCAGTACTTC.

The J gene is TRBJ1-2, the V gene TRBV7-9; 10 bases align to TRBD1. Germline CDR1 reads SEHNR; CDR2 reads FQNEAQ (reference sequence). The CDR3 sequence is 17 residues long. V dropped 1 base and J dropped 4; count of bases not matched to a gene: 9. In DNA form, the CDR3 reads TGTGCCAGCAGCTTAGAGTTTGGGACAGGGGACGGCTATGGCTACACCTTC. Encoded protein: CASSLEFGTGDGYGYTF.

The rearrangement links TRBV6-6 to TRBJ2-7, with 8 bases lining up with TRBD2. The germline CDR1 and CDR2 sequences are MNHNY and SVGAGI (reference sequence). V dropped 2 bases and J dropped 4; count of bases not matched to a gene: 7. CDR3 length: 15 residues. CDR3 sequence (DNA): TGTGCCAGCAGTTACCTCCTAGCGGGTGAATACGAGCAGTACTTC. It codes for CASSYLLAGEYEQYF.

J is TRBJ1-1 and V is TRBV5-4; D gene ambiguous. V lost 4 bases, J lost 1 base, and 14 bases lay in between. The length of the CDR3 is 15 residues. The germline CDR1 and CDR2 sequences are SGHNT and YYREEE (reference sequence). The CDR3 DNA sequence: TGTGCCAGCAGCCCTGGGGTTGAATCGAACACTGAAGCTTTCTTT. Encoded protein: CASSPGVESNTEAFF.

The chain is built from TRBV6-1 and TRBJ2-3, with D possibly TRBD1 on 6 matching bases. Trimming pared 6 bases from V and 0 bases from J, leaving 13 bases between. CDR1 is MNHNS and CDR2 is SASEGT in the germline V gene. The length of the CDR3 is 15 residues. The CDR3 region is CASSDYRASTDTQYF. The CDR3 DNA sequence: TGTGCCAGCAGCGACTACAGGGCTAGCACAGATACGCAGTATTTT.

CDR3 amino acids: CASSLRQGAPDTQYF. The DNA of the CDR3 is TGTGCCAGCAGCTTAAGGCAGGGTGCGCCAGATACGCAGTATTTT. The J gene is TRBJ2-3, the V gene TRBV7-9, with D maybe TRBD1 (5 bases). V shed 2 bases and J shed 4 bases, with 13 bases lying between them. Germline V gives CDR1 SEHNR, CDR2 FQNEAQ (reference sequence). CDR3 length equals 15 residues.

Notes on this clone: The sample contains more than one DNA sequence encoding this CDR3. V gene TRBV11-2 combines with J gene TRBJ2-7; no firm D call. Germline lookup yields CDR1 SGHAT and CDR2 FQNNGV. The CDR3 has 12 amino acids. Trimming took off 1 base at V and 4 bases at J, with 5 bases between the two ends. The CDR3: CASSLGLYEQYF. CDR3 sequence (DNA): TGTGCCAGCAGCTTAGGTTTGTACGAGCAGTACTTC.

This chain connects TRBV29-1 to TRBJ1-1; no clear D. Germline CDR1 and CDR2: SQVTM and ANQGSEA. The CDR3 length is 15 residues. The V end was cut by 7 bases, the J end by 1 base, with 19 bases between. Here the CDR3 DNA reads TGCAGCGCACGAAATGGGGTCGTAAGGAACACTGAAGCTTTCTTT. Protein product: CSARNGVVRNTEAFF.

The chain has TRBV5-4 and TRBJ1-1; no clear D. CDR3 size: 13 residues. Trimming took off 4 bases at V and 1 base at J, with 8 bases between the two ends. Looked up from germline, CDR1 is SGHNT and CDR2 is YYREEE (reference sequence). This CDR3 is CASSRGGNTEAFF. For the CDR3, the DNA is TGTGCCAGCAGCCGAGGCGGGAACACTGAAGCTTTCTTT.

V is TRBV15 and J is TRBJ2-6; D is ambiguous. The CDR3 consists of 15 residues. CDR1 LNHNV and CDR2 YYDKDF come from the germline V gene (reference sequence). Trimming removed 0 bases at V and 2 bases at J, with 5 bases between. In nucleotides, the CDR3 is TGTGCCACCAGCAGAGAAAGACCTGGGGCCAACGTCCTGACTTTC. Translation: CATSRERPGANVLTF.

The chain joins TRBV28 to TRBJ2-3; the D is unclear. Germline V gene sequence: CDR1 MDHEN, CDR2 SYDVKM. The V and J ends lost 5 bases and 2 bases respectively, with 17 bases between them. This CDR3 spans 16 amino acids. Here the CDR3 reads CASSPPRLGNTDTQYF. DNA for the CDR3: TGTGCCAGCAGTCCCCCCCGTTTGGGAAACACAGATACGCAGTATTTT.

This clone appeared a single time. This chain connects TRBV6-1 to TRBJ2-7; TRBD1 is a possible D gene (8 bases). V gave up 4 bases and J gave up 9 bases, with 19 bases separating them. There are 14 residues in the CDR3. Germline loops: CDR1 MNHNS, CDR2 SASEGT. The CDR3 bases are TGTGCCAGCAGTGGGGGGAGGGGACAGGCGTGGCAGTACTTC. Its translation is CASSGGRGQAWQYF.

V usage is TRBV5-6 and J usage is TRBJ2-7, with 11 bases matching TRBD2. The germline CDR1 and CDR2 sequences are SGHDT and YYEEEE. CDR3 size: 16 residues. V lost 4 bases, J lost 0 bases, and 6 bases stayed unmatched. The CDR3 sequence: CASSLSGTSGSYEQYF. The CDR3 DNA sequence: TGTGCCAGCAGCCTTTCCGGGACTAGCGGCTCCTACGAGCAGTACTTC.

With regard to this clone: This specimen includes other DNA sequences encoding the same CDR3. The rearrangement joins TRBV27 to TRBJ2-3, with 10 bases aligning to TRBD2. V trimming: 3 bases; J trimming: 1 base; junction bases outside the gene matches: 1. CDR1 is MNHEY and CDR2 is SMNVEV in the germline V gene (reference sequence). The CDR3 sequence is 15 residues long. The CDR3 DNA sequence: TGTGCCAGCAGTTTCGGGACTAGCGGCACAGATACGCAGTATTTT. Protein product: CASSFGTSGTDTQYF.

The chain employs TRBV7-8 and TRBJ2-7; a possible D gene is TRBD1 (5 bases). V was pared by 8 bases and J by 0 bases, with 14 bases between. The CDR3 runs to 14 residues. CDR1 is SGHVS and CDR2 is FQNEAQ in the germline V gene. CDR3 sequence (DNA): TGTGCCAGCGCTGGGGCCCGTATCTCCTACGAGCAGTACTTC. Amino acid sequence: CASAGARISYEQYF.

This clone was counted once. The genes are TRBV19 and TRBJ1-4, with a weak D call TRBD1 (6 bases). Trimming removed 7 bases at V and 8 bases at J, with 20 bases between. The CDR3 consists of 15 residues. Germline V gives CDR1 LNHDA, CDR2 SQIVND (reference sequence). The CDR3 sequence: CASKQDSRGWEKLFF. CDR3 in DNA: TGTGCCAGTAAACAGGACAGTCGGGGATGGGAAAAACTGTTTTTT. Drawing the rest from reference TRBV19 and TRBJ1-4, the complete variable domain is DGGITQSPKYLFRKEGQNVTLSCEQNLNHDAMYWYRQDPGQGLRLIYYSQIVNDFQKGDIAEGYSVSREKKESFPLTVTSAQKNPTAFYLCASKQDSRGWEKLFFGSGTQLSVL.

The chain recombines TRBV9 with TRBJ1-1; D possibly corresponds to TRBD1 (5 bases). The CDR3 runs 12 residues. From germline, CDR1 is SGDLS and CDR2 YYNGEE. V lost 7 bases and J 5 bases, leaving 12 bases between the germline ends. The CDR3 region has the DNA TGTGCCAGCGGGGCGGGAGAGACTGAAGCTTTCTTT. As protein: CASGAGETEAFF.